Detailed here is one T cell receptor (beta chain). Its specificity is unknown. This record belongs to a study of graft-versus-host responses after intestinal transplantation. Study-level information: Those transplanted obtained multivisceral, liver-intestinal, or isolated intestinal grafts. After anti-thymocyte globulin induction, recipients took tacrolimus and steroids for approximately three years.

The CDR3 spans 16 residues. Germline values: CDR1 MNHEY, CDR2 SVGAGI. V lost 0 bases and J 9 bases, leaving 15 bases between the germline ends. Measured with immunoSEQ multiplex PCR; TCRdb has only the in-frame clones, and not every one. The table has 75,000 to 100,000 clones, 90% to 95% seen once. V is TRBV6-5 and J is TRBJ1-6; a possible D gene is TRBD1 (5 bases). This TCR was recovered from a human donor who was the organ donor for an intestinal transplant. Sequenced here: unstimulated CD4+ T cells sorted from spleen or lymph node cells, sampled before transplant. CDR3 amino acids: CASSYSTGPGISPLHF. The CDR3 DNA sequence: TGTGCCAGCAGTTACTCCACAGGCCCAGGAATTTCACCCCTCCACTTT.